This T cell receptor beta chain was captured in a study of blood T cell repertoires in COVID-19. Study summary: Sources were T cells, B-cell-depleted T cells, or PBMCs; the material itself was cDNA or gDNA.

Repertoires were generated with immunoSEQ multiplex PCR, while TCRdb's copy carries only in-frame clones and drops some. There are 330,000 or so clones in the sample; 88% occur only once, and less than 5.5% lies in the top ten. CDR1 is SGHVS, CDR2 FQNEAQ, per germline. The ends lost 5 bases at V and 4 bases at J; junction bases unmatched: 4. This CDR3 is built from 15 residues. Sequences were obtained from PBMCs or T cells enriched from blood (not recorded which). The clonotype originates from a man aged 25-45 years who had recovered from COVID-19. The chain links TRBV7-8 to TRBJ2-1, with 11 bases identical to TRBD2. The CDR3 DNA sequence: TGTGCCAGCAGCATGACTAGCGGGGTTTACAATGAGCAGTTCTTC. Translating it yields CASSMTSGVYNEQFF.